This T cell receptor beta chain was obtained from a study of shared clonotypes between healthy human individuals (dated by TCRdb to the early 2020s). In the study overall: The cohort comprised two women and a few men aged 18 to 49 years. The study deeply sequenced blood TCR repertoires of five healthy adults to estimate repertoire size and the extent of clonotype sharing between individuals. To increase sequencing depth and limit assay-specific biases, TCR repertoire library preparation and sequencing were carried out by different laboratories using diverse techniques. Each donor's leukapheresis produced roughly between roughly 0.94 and 9.5 billion PBMCs.

The full study reports these points: Sampling was restricted to blood, and TCR repertoires in tissues likely differ from the TCR repertoires found in blood. The genetic and exposure-history diversity represented was limited by the small number of donors. Pairwise subsampling indicated that sequencing depth was expected to affect the degree of clonotype sharing among donors.

CDR1 MNHNS and CDR2 SASEGT are derived from the germline V gene. Including the terminal cysteine and phenylalanine, the CDR3 comprises 17 residues. The sequence is cut down to CDR3 DNA, 51 bases in frame from base 1. The germline ends are 20 bases apart after V is trimmed by 2 bases and J by 4 bases. TCR CDR3 regions were amplified from genomic DNA by multiplex PCR using the deep immunoSEQ assay. Extracted genomic DNA from each cell subset was distributed evenly across all wells of several immunoSEQ 96-well plates, and each plate was treated as a replicate. For unsorted PBMC, 250 to 350 ng genomic DNA, equal to 30,000 or so T cell genomes, was loaded into each replicate PCR. Ten immunoSEQ deep assay plates were used to sequence the unsorted PBMC genomic DNA. Purified libraries were measured with a Qubit 3.0 fluorometer, size-checked on a Bioanalyzer 2100, and measured again with the KAPA Library Quantification kit. Every immunoSEQ 96-well plate was sequenced on a dedicated single-read 150-cycle Illumina NextSeq 550 flow cell. The study's own analysis went as follows. The immunoSEQ output contained only junctional sequences without quality scores, so filtering could not match that applied to full-length reads. To assign V/J genes and CDR3, sequences were annotated against IMGT germline references using PyIR, a Python wrapper for IgBLAST v1.9. Any read was removed if the V/J assignment was weak (E-value above 1e-6), the CDR3 was missing, or the read contained stop codons, out-of-frame junctions, or ambiguous translated residues. A V3J clonotype was defined by an identical inferred V gene, J gene, and CDR3 amino acid sequence. The percentage overlap between two repertoires was calculated by dividing the number of shared unique clonotypes by the size of the smaller repertoire. Repertoire richness was assessed with RTK rarefaction, the Chao1 estimator, and Recon v2.1 estimates of unobserved clonotypes. TCRdb limited this immuneACCESS table to in-frame rearrangements with V and J called. A share of clones is missing; checked studies link under half to unresolved V genes, and the rest is unexplained. That table gives V, J and clone size, and the DNA gave D and trimming. For this sample the table gives 450,000 or so clones, of which over 60% were detected only once. Around 11% of the sample is in the top ten clones.

The donors were healthy, HIV-negative adults who had no recently reported acute infections or vaccinations. Every donor was a Caucasian adult living in Nashville, Tennessee, USA. For unsorted samples, 84 million or so PBMCs were counted, and genomic DNA was extracted using the QIAamp DNA Blood Mini kit. Blood was obtained by leukapheresis, after which PBMCs were separated by Ficoll-Histopaque density gradient centrifugation and cryopreserved in liquid nitrogen vapor phase. About this clone: There is no known antigen for this receptor. Base qualities are not at hand, and no much larger clone is one base apart.

Sequenced input: PBMCs. The sequence joins TRBV6-1 to TRBJ2-5; TRBD2 is perhaps the D gene, given 6 matching bases. The sequence derives from a middle-aged woman in good health. Some clones in this sample may be carry-over from other donors' samples. Read as DNA, the sequence is TGTGCCAGCAGTGAAAAGAGGATTACGGGGCGGGGAGAGACCCAGTACTTC. Translated, it gives CASSEKRITGRGETQYF.